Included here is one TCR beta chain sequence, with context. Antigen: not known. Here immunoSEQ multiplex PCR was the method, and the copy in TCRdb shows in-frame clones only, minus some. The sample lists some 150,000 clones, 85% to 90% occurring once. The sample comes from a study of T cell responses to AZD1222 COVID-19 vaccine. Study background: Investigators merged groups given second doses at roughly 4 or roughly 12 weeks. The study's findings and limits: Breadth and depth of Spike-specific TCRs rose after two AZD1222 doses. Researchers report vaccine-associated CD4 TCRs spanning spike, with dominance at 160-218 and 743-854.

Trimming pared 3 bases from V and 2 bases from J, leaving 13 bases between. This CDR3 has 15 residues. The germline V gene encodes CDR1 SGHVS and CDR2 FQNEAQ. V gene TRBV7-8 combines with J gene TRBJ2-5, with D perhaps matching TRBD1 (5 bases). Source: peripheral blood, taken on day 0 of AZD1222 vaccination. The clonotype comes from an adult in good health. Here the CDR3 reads CASSFAGPLQETQYF. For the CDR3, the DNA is TGTGCCAGCAGCTTCGCAGGGCCCCTTCAAGAGACCCAGTACTTC.